The TCR beta chain under discussion was sequenced for a study of cytomegalovirus exposure and HLA in healthy donors. Whole-study findings and limits: A prior analysis recorded that most TCR beta V segments were productive about 90% or about 30% of the time. Reportedly, a later analysis found an Asian-associated ancestry cluster had fewer N-insertions than the approximately 670-donor mean.

Primers for the PCR totalled 60 Vbeta and 13 Jbeta. Assay used: immunoSEQ multiplex PCR; TCRdb lists only in-frame clones, some missing. The sample contains some 69,000 clones, around 80% of which appear only once. Comments on this clone: Antigen: not known.

The sample comprised PBMCs. This TCR was recovered from a woman aged 25-40 years in good health and CMV-seronegative.

The CDR3 protein is CASSPLPDIRETTDTQYF. The CDR3 DNA is TGTGCCAGCTCACCACTCCCCGATATAAGGGAGACCACAGATACGCAGTATTTT. The chain combines TRBV18 with TRBJ2-3; D perhaps matches TRBD2 (5 bases). With 1 base removed from V and 2 bases from J, the gap between germline ends came to 19 bases. The CDR3 is made up of 18 amino acids. Germline V lookup: CDR1 KGHSH, CDR2 LQKENI.